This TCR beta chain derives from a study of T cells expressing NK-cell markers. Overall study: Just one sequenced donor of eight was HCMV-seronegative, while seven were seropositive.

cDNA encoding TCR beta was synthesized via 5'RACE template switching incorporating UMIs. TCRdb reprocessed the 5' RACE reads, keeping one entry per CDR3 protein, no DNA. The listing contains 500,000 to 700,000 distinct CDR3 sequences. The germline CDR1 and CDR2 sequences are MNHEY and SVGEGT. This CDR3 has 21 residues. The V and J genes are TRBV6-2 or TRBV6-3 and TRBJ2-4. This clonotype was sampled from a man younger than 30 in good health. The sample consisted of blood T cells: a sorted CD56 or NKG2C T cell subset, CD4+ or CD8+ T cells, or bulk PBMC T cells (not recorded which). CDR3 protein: CASSYSSAGPNYALAKNIQYF.